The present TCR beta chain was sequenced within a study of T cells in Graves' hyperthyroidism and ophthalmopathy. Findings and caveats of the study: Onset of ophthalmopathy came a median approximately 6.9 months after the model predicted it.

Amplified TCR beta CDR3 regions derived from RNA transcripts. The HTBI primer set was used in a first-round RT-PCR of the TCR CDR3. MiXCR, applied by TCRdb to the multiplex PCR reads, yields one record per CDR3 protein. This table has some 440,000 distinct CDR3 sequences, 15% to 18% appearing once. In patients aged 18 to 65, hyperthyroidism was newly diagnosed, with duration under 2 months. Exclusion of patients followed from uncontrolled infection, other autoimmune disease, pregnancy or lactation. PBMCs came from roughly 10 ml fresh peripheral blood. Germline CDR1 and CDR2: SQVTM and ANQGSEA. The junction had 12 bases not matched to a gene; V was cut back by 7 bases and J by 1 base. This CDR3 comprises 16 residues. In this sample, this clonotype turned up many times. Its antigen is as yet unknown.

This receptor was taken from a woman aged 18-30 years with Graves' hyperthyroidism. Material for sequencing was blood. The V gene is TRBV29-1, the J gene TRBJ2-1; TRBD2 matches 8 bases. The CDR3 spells CSAMLAGTLSYNEQFF. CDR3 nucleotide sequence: TGCAGCGCGATGTTAGCGGGGACCTTATCCTACAATGAGCAGTTCTTC.